This T cell receptor (beta chain) is drawn from a study of T cell repertoires in cytomegalovirus infection. Whole-study context: In the study, CMV epitopes included recently identified HLA-C-restricted and well-studied HLA-B-restricted ones. It was the public TCR beta signatures that indicated both CMV infection and matching HLA type.

CDR1 LNHDA and CDR2 SQIVND come from the germline V gene (reference sequence). This CDR3 spans 15 amino acids. Between the trimmed V and J ends, which lost 4 bases and 0 bases, there was a span of 10 bases. TCRdb itself ran the reads through MiXCR, one entry per CDR3 protein. The sample holds about 830,000 distinct CDR3 sequences, less than 35% seen once. This clonotype has only one observation. Its antigen is currently unknown. Study outcomes and limitations: Cumulated frequencies of public TCR beta families served to identify carriers of CMV plus the relevant HLA. HLA-C-restricted CMV clonotypes gave the most frequent clonotype in two of eight donors.

The sequence derives from a human donor in good health (CMV status not recorded). Some clones in this sample may be carry-over from other donors' samples. The sample here was cultured CD8+ T cells from PBMCs, taken from culture after CMV antigen stimulation. This chain links TRBV19 with TRBJ2-1; D remains unclear. CDR3 in amino acids: CASSKQLSSYNEQFF. The CDR3 DNA reads as TGTGCCAGTAGTAAGCAGCTTAGCTCCTACAATGAGCAGTTCTTC.